This T cell receptor beta chain appears in the sequencing data of a study of T cell repertoires and HLA-DP antigens. As for the study in general: One stimulator alloantigen differed from self by one groove amino acid; the other by ten. Study-wide findings and caveats: Naive and memory CD4+ repertoires were not analysed separately.

The V gene lost 1 base and the J gene lost 4 bases, with 8 bases spanning the gap. Germline-derived CDR1 and CDR2 are SGHRS and YFSETQ. CDR3 length: 13 residues. For pre-culture CD4+ samples, the target was 200,000 to 250,000 T cell genomes. Produced via immunoSEQ multiplex PCR; TCRdb's table is partial and in-frame only. The data contain over 60,000 clones, around 77% of them seen just once; the ten biggest clones take up 1.6%. Of note for this clone: The antigen remains unidentified.

V is TRBV5-1 and J is TRBJ1-2; D uncertain. The TCR originated in a man in his 60s in good health and CMV-seronegative. Sequencing was performed on CD4+ T cells from PBMCs. CDR3 region: CASSLRGLYGYTF. The CDR3 DNA sequence: TGCGCCAGCAGCTTGCGAGGACTCTATGGCTACACCTTC.